This TCR beta chain came from a study of PD-1 blockade in mismatch repair-deficient tumors. As for the study in general: All were previously treated, progressing patients with around eleven mismatch repair-deficient cancer types.

About this clone itself: Its antigen is unknown.

The assay was immunoSEQ multiplex PCR, and TCRdb's table has in-frame clones only and misses some. The data show under 95,000 clones, about 84% seen once. General observations from the study: Rapid post-treatment expansion, then contraction, generally preceding radiologic response, marked tumor-resident clones.

The input for sequencing was peripheral blood, taken 12 weeks after starting pembrolizumab. This receptor was taken from an adult with mismatch repair-deficient cancer.

CDR3 coding DNA: TGCAGCGTGGCCGGACAGGGCAACAGGGCAACTAATGAAAAACTGTTTTTT. Its protein product is CSVAGQGNRATNEKLFF. This sequence joins TRBV29-1 and TRBJ1-4, with 8 bases matching TRBD1. The length of the CDR3 is 17 residues. Germline CDR1 reads SQVTM; CDR2 reads ANQGSEA. The ends lost 6 bases at V and 0 bases at J; junction bases unmatched: 12.